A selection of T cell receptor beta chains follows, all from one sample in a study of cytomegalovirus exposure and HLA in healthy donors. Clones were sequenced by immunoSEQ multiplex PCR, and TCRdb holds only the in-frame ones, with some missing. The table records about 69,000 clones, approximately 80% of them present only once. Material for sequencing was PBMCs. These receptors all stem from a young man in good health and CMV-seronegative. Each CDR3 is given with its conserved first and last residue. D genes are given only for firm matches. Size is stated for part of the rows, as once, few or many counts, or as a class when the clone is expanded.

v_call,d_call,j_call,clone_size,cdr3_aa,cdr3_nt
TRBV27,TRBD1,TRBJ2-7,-,CASRRPGQGYEQYF,TGTGCCAGCAGGAGACCGGGACAGGGGTACGAGCAGTACTTC
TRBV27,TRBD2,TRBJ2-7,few,CASSMTSGGYEQYF,TGTGCCAGCAGTATGACTAGCGGGGGGTACGAGCAGTACTTC
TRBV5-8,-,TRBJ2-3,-,CASSRGDTGMTDTQYF,TGTGCCAGCAGCCGAGGGGACACAGGTATGACAGATACGCAGTATTTT
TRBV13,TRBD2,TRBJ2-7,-,CASSPPGLGSYEQYF,TGTGCCAGCAGCCCTCCGGGACTAGGGTCCTACGAGCAGTACTTC
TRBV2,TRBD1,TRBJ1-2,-,CASSGGRGNYGYTF,TGTGCCAGCAGTGGGGGCAGGGGGAACTATGGCTACACCTTC
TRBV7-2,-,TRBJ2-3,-,CASSLDRASTDTQYF,TGTGCCAGCAGCTTAGACAGGGCCAGCACAGATACGCAGTATTTT
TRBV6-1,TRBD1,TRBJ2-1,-,CASSEWDRDHEQFF,TGTGCCAGCAGTGAATGGGACAGGGACCATGAGCAGTTCTTC
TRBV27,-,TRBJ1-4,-,CASSYGQGEKLFF,TGTGCCAGCAGTTATGGACAAGGGGAAAAACTGTTTTTT
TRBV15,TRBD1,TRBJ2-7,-,CATSRTGGLYEQYF,TGTGCCACCAGCAGAACAGGGGGCCTCTACGAGCAGTACTTC
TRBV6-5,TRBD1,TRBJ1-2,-,CASRRQGGYTF,TGTGCCAGCAGGAGACAGGGAGGCTACACCTTC
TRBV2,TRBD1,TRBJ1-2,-,CASSAGGTSYGYTF,TGTGCCAGCAGTGCAGGGGGCACTTCCTATGGCTACACCTTC
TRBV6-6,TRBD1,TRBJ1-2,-,CASSWDRGYGYTF,TGTGCCAGCAGTTGGGACAGGGGTTATGGCTACACCTTC
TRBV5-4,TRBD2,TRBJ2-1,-,CASSSRLAGGSDEQFF,TGTGCCAGCAGCTCAAGACTAGCGGGGGGGTCCGATGAGCAGTTCTTC
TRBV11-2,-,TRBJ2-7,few,CASSPSSGEQYF,TGTGCCAGCAGCCCCTCATCAGGGGAGCAGTACTTC
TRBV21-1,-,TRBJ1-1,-,CASSKTLTGSNTEAFF,TGTGCCAGCAGCAAGACTCTTACAGGGTCTAACACTGAAGCTTTCTTT
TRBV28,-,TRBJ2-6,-,CASTVPNQGAGANVLTF,TGTGCCAGCACCGTCCCAAACCAGGGTGCTGGGGCCAACGTCCTGACTTTC
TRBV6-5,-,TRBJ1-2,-,CASGLRQDALYGYTF,TGTGCCAGCGGACTCAGGCAGGACGCTCTATATGGCTACACCTTC
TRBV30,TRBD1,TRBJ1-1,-,CAWSVGQYTEAFF,TGTGCCTGGAGTGTGGGACAGTACACTGAAGCTTTCTTT
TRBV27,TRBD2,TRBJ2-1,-,CASSFLAGGRNEQFF,TGTGCCAGCAGTTTTTTAGCGGGGGGGCGCAATGAGCAGTTCTTC
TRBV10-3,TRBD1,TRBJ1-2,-,CAISPEGARKRGGYTF,TGTGCCATCAGCCCCGAGGGGGCTCGTAAAAGGGGTGGCTACACCTTC
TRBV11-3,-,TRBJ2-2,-,CASSTLEGIDTGELFF,TGTGCCAGCAGCACGTTGGAGGGGATAGACACCGGGGAGCTGTTTTTT
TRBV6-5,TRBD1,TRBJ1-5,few,CASSSVDRGNPQHF,TGTGCCAGCAGTTCCGTGGACAGGGGAAATCCCCAGCATTTT
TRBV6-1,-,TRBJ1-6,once,CASGVDRGSPLHF,TGTGCCAGCGGGGTGGACAGAGGCTCACCCCTCCACTTT
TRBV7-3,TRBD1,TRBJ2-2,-,CASSFRVGGQGDTGELFF,TGTGCCAGCAGCTTCCGCGTGGGCGGGCAGGGGGACACCGGGGAGCTGTTTTTT
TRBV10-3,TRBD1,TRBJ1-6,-,CAISTGTALPLHF,TGTGCCATCAGTACCGGGACAGCCTTACCCCTCCACTTT
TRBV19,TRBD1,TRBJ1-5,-,CASRDRGSGQPQHF,TGTGCCAGCCGGGACAGGGGGTCGGGTCAGCCCCAGCATTTT
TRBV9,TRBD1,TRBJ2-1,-,CASSVGGRGRIDNEQFF,TGTGCCAGCAGCGTAGGGGGAAGGGGGCGAATAGACAATGAGCAGTTCTTC
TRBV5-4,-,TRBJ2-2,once,CASSLGGGVNTGELFF,TGTGCCAGCAGCTTGGGTGGCGGGGTGAACACCGGGGAGCTGTTTTTT
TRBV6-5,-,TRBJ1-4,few,CASSYSGTLNEKLFF,TGTGCCAGCAGTTACTCCGGGACACTCAATGAAAAACTGTTTTTT
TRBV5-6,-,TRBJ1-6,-,CASSLAGGNSPLHF,TGTGCCAGCAGCTTGGCCGGCGGAAATTCACCCCTCCACTTT
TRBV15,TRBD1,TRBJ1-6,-,CATSRDRTGKNSPLHF,TGTGCCACCAGCAGGGACCGGACAGGGAAAAATTCACCCCTCCACTTT
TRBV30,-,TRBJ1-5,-,CAWNRGLQGNQPQHF,TGTGCCTGGAATAGGGGACTACAGGGAAATCAGCCCCAGCATTTT
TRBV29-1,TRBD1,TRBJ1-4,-,CSVVLGQGNEKLFF,TGCAGCGTTGTCTTAGGACAGGGAAATGAAAAACTGTTTTTT
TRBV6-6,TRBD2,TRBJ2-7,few,CASSRTSGGYEQYF,TGTGCCAGCAGCAGGACTAGCGGGGGCTACGAGCAGTACTTC
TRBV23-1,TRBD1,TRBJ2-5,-,CASRGTGFRETQYF,TGCGCCAGCCGGGGGACAGGGTTTCGAGAGACCCAGTACTTC